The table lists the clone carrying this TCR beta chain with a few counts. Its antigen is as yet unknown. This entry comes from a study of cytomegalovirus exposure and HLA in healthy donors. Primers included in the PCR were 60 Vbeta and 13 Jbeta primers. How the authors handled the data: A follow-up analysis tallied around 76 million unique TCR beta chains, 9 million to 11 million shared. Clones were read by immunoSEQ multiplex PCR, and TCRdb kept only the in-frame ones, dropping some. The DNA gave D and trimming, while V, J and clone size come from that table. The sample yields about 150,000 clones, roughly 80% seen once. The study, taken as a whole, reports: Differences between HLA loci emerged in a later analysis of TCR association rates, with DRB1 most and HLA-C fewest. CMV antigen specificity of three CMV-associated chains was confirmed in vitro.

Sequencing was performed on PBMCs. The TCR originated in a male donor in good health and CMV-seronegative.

The CDR3 spells CASTQTGGPDTQYF. CDR3 nucleotide sequence: TGCGCCAGCACCCAGACAGGGGGCCCAGATACGCAGTATTTT. The J gene is TRBJ2-3, the V gene TRBV5-1; 10 bases fit TRBD1. This CDR3 has 14 amino acids. V gave up 6 bases and J gave up 4 bases; unmatched junction bases: 5. Per germline, CDR1 SGHRS and CDR2 YFSETQ.